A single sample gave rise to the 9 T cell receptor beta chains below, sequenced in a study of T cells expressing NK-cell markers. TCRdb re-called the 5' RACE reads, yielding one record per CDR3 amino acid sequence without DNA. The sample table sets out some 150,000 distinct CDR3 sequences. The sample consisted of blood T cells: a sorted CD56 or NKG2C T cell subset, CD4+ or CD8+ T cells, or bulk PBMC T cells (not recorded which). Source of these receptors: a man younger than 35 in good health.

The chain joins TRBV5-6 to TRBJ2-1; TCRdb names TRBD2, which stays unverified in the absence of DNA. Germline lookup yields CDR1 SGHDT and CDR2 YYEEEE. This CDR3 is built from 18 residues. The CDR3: CASSSPPGGGVGYNEQFF.

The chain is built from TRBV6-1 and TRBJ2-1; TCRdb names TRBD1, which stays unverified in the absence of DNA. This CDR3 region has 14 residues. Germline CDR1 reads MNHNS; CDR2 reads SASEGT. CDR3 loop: CASSPGPGPNEQFF.

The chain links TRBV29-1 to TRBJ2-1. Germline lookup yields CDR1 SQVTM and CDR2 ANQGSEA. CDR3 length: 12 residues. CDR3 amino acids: CSVLVSGNEQFF.

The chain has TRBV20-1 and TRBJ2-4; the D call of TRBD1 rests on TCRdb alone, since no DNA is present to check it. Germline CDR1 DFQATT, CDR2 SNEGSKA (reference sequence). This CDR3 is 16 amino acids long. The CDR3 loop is CSAATAPELAKNIQYF.

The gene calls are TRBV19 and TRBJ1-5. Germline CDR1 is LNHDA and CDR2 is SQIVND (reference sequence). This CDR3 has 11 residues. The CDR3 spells CATLWDQPQHF.

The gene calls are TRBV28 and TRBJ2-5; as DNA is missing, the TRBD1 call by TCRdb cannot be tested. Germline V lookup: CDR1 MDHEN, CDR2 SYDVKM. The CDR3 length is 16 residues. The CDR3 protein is CASSPTGEGVKETQYF. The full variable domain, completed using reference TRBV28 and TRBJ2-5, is DVKVTQSSRYLVKRTGEKVFLECVQDMDHENMFWYRQDPGLGLRLIYFSYDVKMKEKGDIPEGYSVSREKKERFSLILESASTNQTSMYLCASSPTGEGVKETQYFGPGTRLLVL.

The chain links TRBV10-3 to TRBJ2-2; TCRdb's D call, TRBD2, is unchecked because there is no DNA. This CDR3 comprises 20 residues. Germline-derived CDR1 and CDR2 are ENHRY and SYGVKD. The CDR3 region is CAISEPFASGGPRGTGELFF.

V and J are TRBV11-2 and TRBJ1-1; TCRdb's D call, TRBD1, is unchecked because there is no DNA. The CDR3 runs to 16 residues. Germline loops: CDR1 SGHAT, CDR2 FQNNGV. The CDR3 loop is CASSVFRGKLNTEAFF.

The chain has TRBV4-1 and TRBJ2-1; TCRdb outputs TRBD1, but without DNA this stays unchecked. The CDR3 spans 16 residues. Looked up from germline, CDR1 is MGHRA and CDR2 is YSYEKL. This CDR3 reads CASSQVATGDFGEQFF.